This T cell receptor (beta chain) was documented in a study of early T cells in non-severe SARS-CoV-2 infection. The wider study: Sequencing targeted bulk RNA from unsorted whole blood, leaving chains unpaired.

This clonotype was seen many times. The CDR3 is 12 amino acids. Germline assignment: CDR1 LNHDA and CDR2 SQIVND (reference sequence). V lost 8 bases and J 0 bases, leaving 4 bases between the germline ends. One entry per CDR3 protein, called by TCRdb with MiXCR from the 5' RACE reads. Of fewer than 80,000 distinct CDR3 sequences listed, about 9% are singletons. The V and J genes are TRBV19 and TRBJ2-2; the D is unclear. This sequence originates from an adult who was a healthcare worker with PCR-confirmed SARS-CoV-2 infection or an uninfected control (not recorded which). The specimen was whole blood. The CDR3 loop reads CASGPNTGELFF. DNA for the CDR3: TGTGCCAGTGGGCCGAACACCGGGGAGCTGTTTTTT.